The subject of this entry is one T cell receptor (beta chain). Its matching antigen is unknown. Trimming pared 5 bases from V and 0 bases from J, leaving 10 bases between. This CDR3 spans 15 amino acids. Germline CDR1 and CDR2: SEHNR and FQNEAQ (reference sequence). The record originates from a study of T-cell memory formation after mild COVID-19. Across the whole study: Clustering of TCRs was largely donor specific. Study conclusions and caveats: For contracting clones, CD4+ ones sat mainly in CM and EM, CD8+ in EMRA. Contracting clones from day 15 to 85 had balanced CD4/CD8; later expanders favoured CD4+. Clones from the second wave (peaking day 37) had unconfirmed SARS-CoV-2 specificity.

One entry per CDR3 protein results from TCRdb running MiXCR on the 5' RACE reads. The table includes 35,000 to 40,000 distinct CDR3 sequences, 5% to 7% detected once. Material: PBMCs or a T cell subset sorted from them (not recorded which). The chain joins TRBV7-9 to TRBJ1-4, with no clear D. The TCR originated in an adult who had mild COVID-19 (a few samples of this study predate the infection). Cell type and time point are not known. CDR3 DNA sequence: TGTGCCAGCAGCCGATTCGGGGCAACTAATGAAAAACTGTTTTTT. It yields the protein CASSRFGATNEKLFF. Complete variable domain (other parts from reference TRBV7-9 and TRBJ1-4): DTGVSQNPRHKITKRGQNVTFRCDPISEHNRLYWYRQTLGQGPEFLTYFQNEAQLEKSRLLSDRFSAERPKGSFSTLEIQRTEQGDSAMYLCASSRFGATNEKLFFGSGTQLSVL.